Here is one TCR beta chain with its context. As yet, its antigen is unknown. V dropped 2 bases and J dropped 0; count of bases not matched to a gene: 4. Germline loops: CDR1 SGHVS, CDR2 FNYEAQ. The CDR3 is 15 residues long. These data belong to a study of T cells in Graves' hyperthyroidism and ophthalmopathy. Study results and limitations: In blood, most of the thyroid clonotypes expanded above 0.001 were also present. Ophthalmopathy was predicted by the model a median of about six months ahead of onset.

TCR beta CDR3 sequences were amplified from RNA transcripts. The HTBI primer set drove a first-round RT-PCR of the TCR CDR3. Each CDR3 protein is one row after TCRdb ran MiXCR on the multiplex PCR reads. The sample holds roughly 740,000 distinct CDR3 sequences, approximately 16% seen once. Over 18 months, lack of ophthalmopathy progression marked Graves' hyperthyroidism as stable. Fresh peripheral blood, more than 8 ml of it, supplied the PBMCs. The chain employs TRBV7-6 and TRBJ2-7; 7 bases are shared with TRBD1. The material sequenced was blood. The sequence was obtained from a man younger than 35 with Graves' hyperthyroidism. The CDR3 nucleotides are TGTGCCAGCAGCTTAAAACAGGGGAACTCCTACGAGCAGTACTTC. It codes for CASSLKQGNSYEQYF.